This entry lists 28 T cell receptor beta chains sequenced from one sample in a study of blood T cell repertoires in COVID-19. The data were produced by immunoSEQ multiplex PCR, yet TCRdb's version contains in-frame clones alone and is incomplete. The table has fewer than 200,000 clones, less than 90% seen once. The sequenced material came from PBMCs or T cells enriched from blood (not recorded which). Receptors originate from a woman in her fifties or sixties who had recovered from COVID-19.

The V and J genes are TRBV5-1 and TRBJ2-5; D is possibly TRBD1 (6 bases). The CDR3 is 19 residues long. CDR1 and CDR2 (germline): SGHRS, YFSETQ. The V gene lost 4 bases and the J gene lost 5 bases, with 30 bases spanning the gap. The CDR3, as DNA: TGCGCCAGCAGCCCCCGGGGCCAGGGGCTGACAAGGGGCATGGAGACCCAGTACTTC. Amino acid sequence: CASSPRGQGLTRGMETQYF.

The chain has TRBV14 and TRBJ1-2; D may be TRBD1 (6 bases). CDR1 and CDR2 (germline): SGHDN, FVKESK. The CDR3 sequence is 15 residues long. Trimming left V 0 bases short and J 8 bases short, with 16 bases between. CDR3 region: CASSQDRGWEMGYTF. The CDR3 bases are TGTGCCAGCAGCCAAGATAGGGGGTGGGAAATGGGCTACACCTTC.

This clone was seen only a few times. The gene calls are TRBV7-2 and TRBJ1-5; maybe TRBD1 (6 bases). The CDR3 is 14 residues long. Germline V lookup: CDR1 SGHTA, CDR2 FQGNSA. The V and J ends lost 5 bases and 6 bases respectively, with 14 bases between them. CDR3 in amino acids: CASSPQGKGQPQHF. The CDR3 nucleotides are TGTGCCAGCAGCCCTCAGGGGAAGGGTCAGCCCCAGCATTTT.

This chain uses TRBV25-1 with TRBJ1-1, with D possibly matching TRBD1 (6 bases). Germline V gene sequence: CDR1 MGHDK, CDR2 SYGVNS. V shed 7 bases and J shed 4 bases, with 13 bases lying between them. The CDR3 has 13 amino acids. Written as DNA, the CDR3 is TGTGCCAGCACCGGACAGAAGGGCACTGAAGCTTTCTTT. Translated, it gives CASTGQKGTEAFF. The full variable domain, completed using reference TRBV25-1 and TRBJ1-1, is EADIYQTPRYLVIGTGKKITLECSQTMGHDKMYWYQQDPGMELHLIHYSYGVNSTEKGDLSSESTVSRIRTEHFPLTLESARPSHTSQYLCASTGQKGTEAFFGQGTRLTVV.

The V and J genes are TRBV7-9 and TRBJ2-1; 9 bases align to TRBD1. The CDR3 spans 15 residues. The V and J ends lost 5 bases and 4 bases, in that order; junction bases with no gene match: 6. Germline assignment: CDR1 SEHNR and CDR2 FQNEAQ (reference sequence). The CDR3 loop reads CASSPGQGRYNEQFF. As DNA, the CDR3 is TGTGCCAGCAGCCCAGGACAGGGGCGATACAATGAGCAGTTCTTC. The full variable domain, rest sourced from reference TRBV7-9 and TRBJ2-1, is DTGVSQNPRHKITKRGQNVTFRCDPISEHNRLYWYRQTLGQGPEFLTYFQNEAQLEKSRLLSDRFSAERPKGSFSTLEIQRTEQGDSAMYLCASSPGQGRYNEQFFGPGTRLTVL.

The chain carries TRBV11-3 and TRBJ2-1; 10 bases agree with TRBD1. The germline V gene has CDR1 SGHNT and CDR2 YENEEA. This CDR3 is 17 amino acids long. Losses at the gene ends were 2 bases for V and 8 bases for J; bases not matched to a gene: 12. CDR3 coding DNA: TGTGCCAGCAGCTTAATGGCACTAGGACAGGGGGACCATGAGCAGTTCTTC. As protein: CASSLMALGQGDHEQFF.

The chain employs TRBV28 and TRBJ1-5; tentatively, D is TRBD1 (6 bases). This CDR3 contains 12 residues. Between the trimmed V and J ends, which lost 6 bases and 10 bases, there was a span of 13 bases. Germline CDR1 reads MDHEN; CDR2 reads SYDVKM. CDR3 in amino acids: CASSRGGLPQHF. The DNA of the CDR3 is TGTGCCAGCAGCCGCGGGGGCTTACCCCAGCATTTT.

The rearrangement uses TRBV21-1 and TRBJ2-3; the D segment call TRBD1 is taken from the table without a DNA check. TRBV21-1 is assigned pseudogene status. The CDR3 extends over 14 amino acids. The CDR3 is CASSLEGQTDTQYF. CDR3 coding DNA: TGTGCCAGCAGCCTCGAAGGACAAACAGATACGCAGTATTTT.

This clone has at least ten counts. The V gene is TRBV4-2, the J gene TRBJ2-3; possibly TRBD1 for D (6 bases). CDR1 is LGHNA, CDR2 YNFKEQ, per germline. CDR3 length equals 17 residues. Trimming took 3 bases from V and 0 from J, leaving 16 bases between them. Here the CDR3 DNA reads TGTGCCAGCAGCCAGGGGTCCCAGGGACAAAGCACAGATACGCAGTATTTT. It encodes CASSQGSQGQSTDTQYF.

This chain joins TRBV6-5 and TRBJ1-2; tentatively, D is TRBD1 (6 bases). The CDR3 runs to 15 residues. V was trimmed by 6 bases and J by 6 bases, leaving 20 bases between them. The germline V gene encodes CDR1 MNHEY and CDR2 SVGAGI. The CDR3 spells CASRAPQGVGNGYTF. In DNA, the CDR3 is TGTGCCAGCAGGGCCCCACAGGGCGTCGGGAATGGCTACACCTTC.

As DNA, the CDR3 is TGTGCCAGCAGGTCAGGGGTGCTGGCTGGAAACACCATATATTTT. Amino acid sequence: CASRSGVLAGNTIYF. The chain couples TRBV7-9 to TRBJ1-3; D may be TRBD1 (6 bases). Trimming stripped 6 bases from V and 2 bases from J, with 14 bases between. The CDR3 totals 15 residues. From germline, CDR1 is SEHNR and CDR2 FQNEAQ (reference sequence).

The chain couples TRBV21-1 to TRBJ2-2; the table's D gene call, TRBD2, was not cross checked with the DNA. TRBV21-1 is described as a pseudogene. CDR3 size: 20 residues. The CDR3 here is CASSKIVLVWTSGGCTELFF. The CDR3 DNA sequence: TGTGCCAGCAGCAAAATTGTCCTTGTTTGGACTAGCGGGGGGTGTACGGAGCTGTTTTTT.

This chain connects TRBV5-4 to TRBJ2-5, with 7 bases matching TRBD2. The length of the CDR3 is 14 residues. V trimming: 2 bases; J trimming: 4 bases; junction bases outside the gene matches: 5. Per germline, CDR1 SGHNT and CDR2 YYREEE (reference sequence). The CDR3 here is CASSFRAGAETQYF. The CDR3 DNA is TGTGCCAGCAGCTTCCGGGCGGGAGCAGAGACCCAGTACTTC. Full variable domain (rest looked up from reference TRBV5-4 and TRBJ2-5): ETGVTQSPTHLIKTRGQQVTLRCSSQSGHNTVSWYQQALGQGPQFIFQYYREEENGRGNFPPRFSGLQFPNYSSELNVNALELDDSALYLCASSFRAGAETQYFGPGTRLLVL.

This rearrangement joins TRBV5-1 to TRBJ2-3; TRBD2 aligns across 12 bases. The CDR3 totals 16 residues. After removal of 5 bases from V and 4 bases from J, the junction contained 8 bases not matched to a gene. Germline V lookup: CDR1 SGHRS, CDR2 YFSETQ. This chain's CDR3 is CASRLRTSGISDTQYF. The CDR3, as DNA: TGCGCCAGCAGACTACGGACTAGCGGGATTTCAGATACGCAGTATTTT. Filled out from reference TRBV5-1 and TRBJ2-3, the complete variable domain reads KAGVTQTPRYLIKTRGQQVTLSCSPISGHRSVSWYQQTPGQGLQFLFEYFSETQRNKGNFPGRFSGRQFSNSRSEMNVSTLELGDSALYLCASRLRTSGISDTQYFGPGTRLTVL.

The chain links TRBV30 to TRBJ1-5; D unclear. In germline, CDR1 is GTSNPN, CDR2 SVGIG (reference sequence). This CDR3 has 13 residues. Deletions cut 2 bases from V and 5 bases from J, with 10 bases between. The CDR3 region is CAWSRNSYQPQHF. DNA of the CDR3: TGTGCCTGGAGTCGGAACAGCTATCAGCCCCAGCATTTT.

The chain uses TRBV25-1 and TRBJ1-2; D call uncertain. The CDR3 length is 13 residues. Deletions cut 4 bases from V and 8 bases from J, with 14 bases between. Germline CDR1 and CDR2: MGHDK and SYGVNS. Written as DNA, the CDR3 is TGTGCCAGCAGTGCCCGGGAGTCGCGCGGCTACACCTTC. It yields the protein CASSARESRGYTF.

The CDR3 sequence: CASSETGSSYNSPLHF. In nucleotides, the CDR3 is TGTGCCAGCAGCGAAACAGGGAGCTCCTATAATTCACCCCTCCACTTT. This chain links TRBV9 with TRBJ1-6; tentative D call: TRBD1 (6 bases). Germline CDR1 is SGDLS and CDR2 is YYNGEE. This CDR3 region has 16 residues. V was clipped by 3 bases and J by 0 bases, with 10 bases between them.

As DNA, the CDR3 is TGTGCCAGTAGTAAGTGGGGGGACTCAGATCAGCCCCAGCATTTT. It encodes CASSKWGDSDQPQHF. The chain couples TRBV19 to TRBJ1-5, with D possibly matching TRBD1 (5 bases). Trimming cost V 4 bases and J 5 bases, with 15 bases left between them. CDR1 and CDR2 (germline): LNHDA, SQIVND (reference sequence). The CDR3 length is 15 residues.

This clone occurred once. The chain uses TRBV29-1 and TRBJ1-2; TRBD1 is a possible D gene (6 bases). The CDR3 runs to 15 residues. The ends were cut back, 3 bases at V and 4 bases at J, with 18 bases in the middle. CDR1 SQVTM and CDR2 ANQGSEA come from the germline V gene. CDR3 bases: TGCAGCGTTGAGGGCCTACAGGGAGTTGGCTATGGCTACACCTTC. Translated: CSVEGLQGVGYGYTF.

This chain links TRBV19 with TRBJ1-5; 8 bases line up with TRBD1. V was pared by 6 bases and J by 6 bases, with 7 bases of the junction left unmatched. CDR1 and CDR2 (germline): LNHDA, SQIVND (reference sequence). This CDR3 is 14 amino acids long. The CDR3 bases are TGTGCCAGTAGCCGACAGGGGATGGCTCAGCCCCAGCATTTT. It encodes CASSRQGMAQPQHF.

This clone was detected only a few times. The rearrangement joins TRBV5-5 to TRBJ2-2; 9 bases line up with TRBD2. The germline CDR1 and CDR2 sequences are SGHKS and YYEKEE (reference sequence). V shed 4 bases and J 0 bases; nucleotides not matched to a gene: 4. This CDR3 is built from 16 residues. CDR3 sequence (DNA): TGTGCCAGCAGCACCCGACTAGCGGCGAACACCGGGGAGCTGTTTTTT. It is translated as CASSTRLAANTGELFF.

This clone is a singleton in its sample. This chain links TRBV7-8 with TRBJ2-2; TRBD2 matches at 9 bases. Germline trimming cut 2 bases from V and 5 bases from J; bases unmatched to any gene: 9. The length of the CDR3 is 17 residues. Germline lookup yields CDR1 SGHVS and CDR2 FQNEAQ. CDR3 in amino acids: CASSLSQRGESTGELFF. In DNA form, the CDR3 reads TGTGCCAGCAGCTTAAGCCAGCGGGGGGAATCTACCGGGGAGCTGTTTTTT. The whole variable domain, remainder taken from reference TRBV7-8 and TRBJ2-2, is GAGVSQSPRYKVAKRGQDVALRCDPISGHVSLFWYQQALGQGPEFLTYFQNEAQLDKSGLPSDRFFAERPEGSVSTLKIQRTQQEDSAVYLCASSLSQRGESTGELFFGEGSRLTVL.

This chain joins TRBV2 and TRBJ1-2; 7 nucleotides match TRBD1. Germline values: CDR1 SNHLY, CDR2 FYNNEI. V lost 2 bases, J lost 4 bases, and 4 bases stayed unmatched. The CDR3 is made up of 14 amino acids. The CDR3 bases are TGTGCCAGCAGTGAAAGGGACAGCGGCTATGGCTACACCTTC. This gives the protein CASSERDSGYGYTF.

This chain uses TRBV5-6 with TRBJ2-7, with a tentative D call TRBD2 (5 bases). This CDR3 has 14 amino acids. Trimming left V 0 bases short and J 6 bases short, with 13 bases between. Germline values: CDR1 SGHDT, CDR2 YYEEEE. The DNA of the CDR3 is TGTGCCAGCAGCTTGGCCCTGGGAGTAGGCGAGCAGTACGTC. Translated: CASSLALGVGEQYV.

The rearrangement joins TRBV3-1 (or the pseudogene TRBV3-2) to TRBJ2-1; TRBD2 is a possible D gene (6 bases). Trimming removed 0 bases from V and 12 bases from J, with 12 bases in between. The germline CDR1 and CDR2 sequences are LGHDT and YNNKEL (reference sequence). CDR3 size: 13 residues. In nucleotides, the CDR3 is TGTGCCAGCAGCCAAGAACGGACGCGGGGGCAGTTCTTC. Translating it yields CASSQERTRGQFF.

A single count supports this clone. The chain joins TRBV7-2 to TRBJ2-3; D is possibly TRBD2 (6 bases). Germline V gene data show CDR1 as SGHTA and CDR2 as FQGNSA. Trimming cost V 1 base and J 2 bases, with 7 bases left between them. The CDR3 is 14 residues long. CDR3 bases: TGTGCCAGCAGCTTAGGCGGGGTCACAGATACGCAGTATTTT. Encoded protein: CASSLGGVTDTQYF.

The V and J genes are TRBV21-1 and TRBJ2-1; the listed D gene, TRBD2, was not tested against the DNA. TRBV21-1 is flagged as a pseudogene. The CDR3 is made up of 17 amino acids. DNA for the CDR3: TGTGCCAGCAGCAAAAACCTGTCCCTAGCGCTATACAATGAGCAGTTCTTC. Translation: CASSKNLSLALYNEQFF.

The genes are TRBV19 and TRBJ1-5, with D unresolved. Deletions cut 3 bases from V and 9 bases from J, with 9 bases between. There are 12 residues in the CDR3. CDR1 is LNHDA and CDR2 is SQIVND in the germline V gene (reference sequence). The CDR3 protein is CASSMSRGPQHF. The CDR3, as DNA: TGTGCCAGTAGTATGTCGCGGGGGCCCCAGCATTTT.